The text below deals with one T cell receptor beta chain. Its cognate antigen is unknown. TCRdb passed the RT-PCR reads through MiXCR, listing each CDR3 protein once. Among some 480,000 distinct CDR3 sequences listed, approximately 11% were seen once. This sample is part of a study of response to subunit inactivated influenza vaccine. Overall study findings and caveats: New T cells are recruited in small numbers by each seasonal influenza vaccination, according to the authors' suggestion.

This receptor was obtained from a man aged 45-65 years who received an inactivated influenza vaccine. The source material was PBMCs from blood, sampled roughly 47 days after vaccination.

The chain's CDR3 is CASSLSRISYNEQFF. The CDR3, as DNA: TGTGCCAGCAGCTTGTCCAGAATATCCTACAATGAGCAGTTCTTC. The V and J genes are TRBV11-2 and TRBJ2-1; D gene unclear. V dropped 3 bases and J dropped 1 base, with 10 bases sitting between them. Germline lookup yields CDR1 SGHAT and CDR2 FQNNGV. The CDR3 loop spans 15 amino acids.